These 15 T cell receptor beta chains came from one sample sequenced in a study of blood T cell repertoires in COVID-19. Data came from immunoSEQ multiplex PCR; TCRdb stores just in-frame clones and leaves some out. The repertoire holds approximately 180,000 clones, with approximately 85% as singletons. The sequenced sample consisted of peripheral blood. The receptor set was obtained from a human donor with active or convalescent COVID-19. The donor label of this sample is uncertain.

This chain joins TRBV5-4 and TRBJ2-5; maybe TRBD2 (6 bases). There are 15 residues in the CDR3. V lost 0 bases and J 5 bases, leaving 14 bases between the germline ends. Per the germline V gene, CDR1 is SGHNT and CDR2 is YYREEE (reference sequence). The CDR3 loop is CASSLDYPEGETQYF. The CDR3 DNA reads as TGTGCCAGCAGCTTGGACTACCCGGAGGGGGAGACCCAGTACTTC.

V is TRBV28 and J is TRBJ2-2, with D perhaps matching TRBD1 (6 bases). Germline assignment: CDR1 MDHEN and CDR2 SYDVKM. This CDR3 region has 16 residues. V was shortened by 5 bases and J by 5 bases, with 18 bases between the two germline ends. In DNA form, the CDR3 reads TGTGCCAGCAGTACCTCAACAGGGATTGGTACCGGGGAGCTGTTTTTT. Protein sequence: CASSTSTGIGTGELFF.

This clone was counted only a few times. This chain links TRBV23-1 with TRBJ2-3; 7 bases map to TRBD2. TRBV23-1 qualifies as an ORF whose function is uncertain. Unmatched junction bases numbered 12, after V lost 6 bases and J lost 3 bases. CDR3 length: 16 residues. CDR3 DNA sequence: TGCGCCAGCAGGGTTAAGGGGTGCGGGAGAACAGATACGCAGTATTTT. It specifies CASRVKGCGRTDTQYF.

The chain links TRBV5-1 to TRBJ2-3, with a possible D match to TRBD2 (6 bases). The V and J ends lost 0 bases and 2 bases respectively, with 13 bases between them. This CDR3 region has 16 residues. CDR1 is SGHRS, CDR2 YFSETQ, per germline. The CDR3 loop reads CASSLAGTHNTDTQYF. CDR3 coding DNA: TGCGCCAGCAGCTTGGCGGGGACTCATAACACAGATACGCAGTATTTT.

The chain uses TRBV6-6 and TRBJ2-7; D is unclear. Trimming took off 6 bases at V and 3 bases at J, with 12 bases between the two ends. In germline, CDR1 is MNHNY, CDR2 SVGAGI (reference sequence). The CDR3 runs 13 residues. The CDR3 sequence is CASSAFSGYEQYF. The CDR3 nucleotides read TGTGCCAGCAGCGCGTTTTCTGGCTACGAGCAGTACTTC.

The rearrangement links TRBV12-3 or TRBV12-4 to TRBJ2-7, with D possibly TRBD2 on 5 matching bases. The CDR3 is made up of 13 amino acids. V lost 6 bases and J 7 bases, leaving 16 bases between the germline ends. CDR3 sequence: CASSISDIWEQYF. The CDR3, as DNA: TGTGCCAGCAGCATTAGCGATATATGGGAGCAGTACTTC.

The rearrangement joins TRBV29-1 to TRBJ2-3; no firm D call. V gave up 7 bases and J gave up 13 bases, with 12 bases separating them. The CDR3 consists of 9 residues. Germline V lookup: CDR1 SQVTM, CDR2 ANQGSEA. DNA of the CDR3: TGCAGCGCCCCTGACTGGGAGTATTTT. This encodes CSAPDWEYF.

In regard to this clone: The same CDR3 also results from other DNA sequences found in this sample. CDR3 region: CASSLGGTGAYEQYF. CDR3 nucleotides: TGCGCCAGCAGCTTGGGAGGAACGGGAGCCTACGAGCAGTACTTC. This rearrangement joins TRBV5-1 to TRBJ2-7; tentative D call: TRBD2 (6 bases). Germline V lookup: CDR1 SGHRS, CDR2 YFSETQ. Between the trimmed V and J ends, which lost 0 bases and 2 bases, there was a span of 12 bases. The CDR3 contains 15 residues.

The chain joins TRBV18 to TRBJ1-2, with D uncertain. Germline V gives CDR1 KGHSH, CDR2 LQKENI. The CDR3 is 13 residues long. V was clipped by 1 base and J by 3 bases, with 6 bases between them. In DNA form, the CDR3 reads TGTGCCAGCTCACCACAGGCGGACTATGGCTACACCTTC. Protein product: CASSPQADYGYTF.

The chain has TRBV4-1 and TRBJ1-1; D perhaps matches TRBD1 (6 bases). Germline V gene data show CDR1 as MGHRA and CDR2 as YSYEKL. Trimming stripped 0 bases from V and 4 bases from J, with 9 bases between. The CDR3 runs to 14 residues. The CDR3 region is CASSQDTGLTEAFF. For the CDR3, the DNA is TGCGCCAGCAGCCAAGATACAGGGCTCACTGAAGCTTTCTTT.

V gene TRBV27 combines with J gene TRBJ1-1, with D possibly being TRBD1 (5 bases). CDR1 MNHEY and CDR2 SMNVEV come from the germline V gene (reference sequence). The germline V and J ends were trimmed by 6 bases and 1 base, with 18 bases remaining between them. The CDR3 length is 16 residues. CDR3 amino acids: CASSSPVRTQNTEAFF. CDR3 nucleotides: TGTGCCAGCAGCTCCCCGGTTAGGACACAGAACACTGAAGCTTTCTTT.

This rearrangement joins TRBV27 to TRBJ2-1, with D possibly being TRBD2 (6 bases). Trimming shortened V by 5 bases and J by 8 bases, and 13 bases separated the two germline ends. Germline V gene data show CDR1 as MNHEY and CDR2 as SMNVEV (reference sequence). There are 13 residues in the CDR3. The CDR3: CASSRLPSDEQFF. CDR3 nucleotide sequence: TGTGCCAGCAGTCGACTACCTAGCGATGAGCAGTTCTTC.

The rearrangement uses TRBV18 and TRBJ2-3; 15 nucleotides match TRBD2. J was trimmed by 5 bases and V by 1 base; bases with no gene match: 13. This CDR3 is built from 20 residues. CDR1 and CDR2 (germline): KGHSH, LQKENI. As DNA, the CDR3 is TGTGCCAGCTCACCACGGGGGACTAGCGGGAGGACCTCCCGCGGAGATACGCAGTATTTT. Translating gives CASSPRGTSGRTSRGDTQYF.

V is TRBV30 and J is TRBJ2-3; 11 bases are shared with TRBD2. CDR1 is GTSNPN, CDR2 SVGIG, per germline (reference sequence). The CDR3 has 15 amino acids. V trimming: 5 bases; J trimming: 3 bases; junction bases outside the gene matches: 7. As DNA, the CDR3 is TGTGCCTGGGTCCCGATAGCGGGAGGGACAGATACGCAGTATTTT. Its protein product is CAWVPIAGGTDTQYF.

The gene calls are TRBV3-1 (or the pseudogene TRBV3-2) and TRBJ2-1, with 7 bases identical to TRBD2. V was clipped by 2 bases and J by 2 bases; unmatched bases: 6. CDR3 size: 16 residues. Germline assignment: CDR1 LGHDT and CDR2 YNNKEL (reference sequence). DNA for the CDR3: TGTGCCAGCAGCCAAAGGTCTAGCGGAACCTACAATGAGCAGTTCTTC. It specifies CASSQRSSGTYNEQFF.